This paragraph covers one T cell receptor (beta chain) sequence. This sample was taken from a study of blood T cell repertoires in COVID-19. Study details: Some COVID-19 samples were acute and others convalescent; all came from the United States, Italy and Spain.

The data were produced by immunoSEQ multiplex PCR, yet TCRdb's version contains in-frame clones alone and is incomplete. The sample includes 300,000 to 350,000 clones, about 91% seen only once; the top ten take 8% to 9%. V lost 5 bases to trimming and J lost 4 bases; unmatched junction nucleotides: 6. The CDR3 contains 17 residues. In germline, CDR1 is MNHEY, CDR2 SMNVEV (reference sequence). This chain joins TRBV27 and TRBJ2-2; 14 nucleotides align to TRBD2. Sequencing input: PBMCs or T cells enriched from blood (not recorded which). The origin of this receptor is a woman aged 18-29 years who had recovered from COVID-19. CDR3 bases: TGTGCCAGCAGTCCCGGGACTAGCGGGGGTATCACCGGGGAGCTGTTTTTT. Protein: CASSPGTSGGITGELFF.